Ten or more counts support the clone carrying this T cell receptor (beta chain). The target antigen is unknown. Time point noted: longitudinal time-point 2. Unsorted libraries were generated from 2 million PBMCs. These cells had been stored in RNAlater at -80 C. TCRdb used MiXCR to reprocess the 5' RACE reads, holding one entry per CDR3 protein. The data hold 100,000 or so distinct CDR3 sequences, with roughly 13% observed a single time. These data come from a study of neurological immune-mediated disorders. Study-wide results and caveats: Private repertoires in all groups were suggested by the absence of shared CDR3 amino acid sequences among expanded clones across subjects.

This CDR3 is built from 15 residues. CDR1 is LGHDT and CDR2 is YNNKEL in the germline V gene (reference sequence). Trimming took off 2 bases at V and 6 bases at J, with 15 bases between the two ends. This receptor was obtained from a female donor with HTLV-1-associated myelopathy (HAM/TSP). Specimen: PBMCs. V gene TRBV3-1 combines with J gene TRBJ2-3; perhaps TRBD1 as D (5 bases). The CDR3 region is CASSQQYDRRDTQYF. The CDR3 region has the DNA TGTGCCAGCAGCCAACAGTATGACAGAAGGGATACGCAGTATTTT.